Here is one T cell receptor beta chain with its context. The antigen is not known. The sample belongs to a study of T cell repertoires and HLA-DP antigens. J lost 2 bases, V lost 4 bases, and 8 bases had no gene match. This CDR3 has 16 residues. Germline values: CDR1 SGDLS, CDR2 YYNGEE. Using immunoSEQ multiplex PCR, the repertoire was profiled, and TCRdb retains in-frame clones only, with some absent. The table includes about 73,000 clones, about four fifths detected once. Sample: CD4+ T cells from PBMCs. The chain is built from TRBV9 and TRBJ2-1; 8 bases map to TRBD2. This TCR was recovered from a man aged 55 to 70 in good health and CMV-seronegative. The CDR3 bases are TGTGCCAGCAGCCCCAGGGGTAGCGGGGCCTACAATGAGCAGTTCTTC. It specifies CASSPRGSGAYNEQFF.